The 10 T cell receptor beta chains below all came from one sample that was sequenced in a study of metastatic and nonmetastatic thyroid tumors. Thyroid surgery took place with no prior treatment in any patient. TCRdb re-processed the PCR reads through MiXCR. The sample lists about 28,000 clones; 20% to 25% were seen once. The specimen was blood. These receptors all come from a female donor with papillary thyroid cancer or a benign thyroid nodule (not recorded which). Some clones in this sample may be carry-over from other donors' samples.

The DNA of the CDR3 is TGTGCCAGCAGTGTGGGGGGGGATGGCTACACCTTC. It codes for CASSVGGDGYTF. The rearrangement uses TRBV2 and TRBJ1-2; tentatively, D is TRBD1 (5 bases). The germline V and J ends were trimmed by 4 bases and 6 bases, with 9 bases remaining between them. Germline lookup yields CDR1 SNHLY and CDR2 FYNNEI. The CDR3 spans 12 residues.

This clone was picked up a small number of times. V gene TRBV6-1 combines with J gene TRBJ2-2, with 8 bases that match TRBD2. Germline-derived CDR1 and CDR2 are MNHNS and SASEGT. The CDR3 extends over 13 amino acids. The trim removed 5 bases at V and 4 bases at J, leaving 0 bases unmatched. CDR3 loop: CASSTSGTGELFF. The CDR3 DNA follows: TGTGCCAGCAGTACTAGCGGCACCGGGGAGCTGTTTTTT.

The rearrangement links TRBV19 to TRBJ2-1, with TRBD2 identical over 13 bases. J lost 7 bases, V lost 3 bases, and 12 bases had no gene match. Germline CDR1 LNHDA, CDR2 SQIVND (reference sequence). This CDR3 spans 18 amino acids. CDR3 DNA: TGTGCCAGTAGTATCCTCGGACTAGCGGGAGTGTCTCGAAATGAGCAGTTCTTC. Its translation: CASSILGLAGVSRNEQFF. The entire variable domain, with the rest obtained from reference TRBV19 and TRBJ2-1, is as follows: DGGITQSPKYLFRKEGQNVTLSCEQNLNHDAMYWYRQDPGQGLRLIYYSQIVNDFQKGDIAEGYSVSREKKESFPLTVTSAQKNPTAFYLCASSILGLAGVSRNEQFFGPGTRLTVL.

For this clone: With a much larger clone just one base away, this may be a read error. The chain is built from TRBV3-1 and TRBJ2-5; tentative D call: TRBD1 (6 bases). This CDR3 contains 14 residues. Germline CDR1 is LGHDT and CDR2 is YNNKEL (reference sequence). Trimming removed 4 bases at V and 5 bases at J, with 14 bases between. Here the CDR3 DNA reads TGTGCCAGCAGCCCTTTGGGGGCCGGGGAGACCCAGTACTTC. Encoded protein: CASSPLGAGETQYF.

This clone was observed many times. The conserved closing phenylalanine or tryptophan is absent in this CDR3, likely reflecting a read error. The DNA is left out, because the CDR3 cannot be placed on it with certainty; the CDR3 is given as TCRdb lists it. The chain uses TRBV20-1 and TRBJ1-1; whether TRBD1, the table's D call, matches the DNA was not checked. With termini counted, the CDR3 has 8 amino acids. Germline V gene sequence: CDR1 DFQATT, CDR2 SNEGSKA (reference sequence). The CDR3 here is CSGTGGEL.

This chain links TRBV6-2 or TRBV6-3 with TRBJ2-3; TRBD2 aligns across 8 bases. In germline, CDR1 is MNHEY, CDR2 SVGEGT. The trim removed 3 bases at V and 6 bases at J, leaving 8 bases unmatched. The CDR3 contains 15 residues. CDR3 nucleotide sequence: TGTGCCAGCAGTTATCTCGCGGGGGGTCGGGATACGCAGTATTTT. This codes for CASSYLAGGRDTQYF.

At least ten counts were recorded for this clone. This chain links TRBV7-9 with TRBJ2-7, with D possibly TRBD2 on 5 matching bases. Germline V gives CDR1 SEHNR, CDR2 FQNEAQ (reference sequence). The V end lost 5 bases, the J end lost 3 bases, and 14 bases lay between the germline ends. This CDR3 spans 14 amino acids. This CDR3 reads CASSTDLRHYEQYF. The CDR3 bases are TGTGCCAGCAGCACGGACTTAAGACACTACGAGCAGTACTTC.

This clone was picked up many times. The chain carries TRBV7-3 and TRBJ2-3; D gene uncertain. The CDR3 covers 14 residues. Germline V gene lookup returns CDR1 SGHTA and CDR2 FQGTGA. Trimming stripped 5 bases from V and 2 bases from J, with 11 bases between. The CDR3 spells CASSPTPATDTQYF. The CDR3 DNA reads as TGTGCCAGCAGCCCAACTCCGGCCACAGATACGCAGTATTTT.

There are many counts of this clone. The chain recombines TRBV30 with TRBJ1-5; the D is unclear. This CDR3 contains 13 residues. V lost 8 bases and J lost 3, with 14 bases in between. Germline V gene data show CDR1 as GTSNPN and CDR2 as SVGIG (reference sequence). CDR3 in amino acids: CALRVRANQPQHF. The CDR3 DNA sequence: TGTGCCCTCCGGGTGCGGGCCAATCAGCCCCAGCATTTT. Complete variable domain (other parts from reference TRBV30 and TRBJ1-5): SQTIHQWPATLVQPVGSPLSLECTVEGTSNPNLYWYRQAAGRGLQLLFYSVGIGQISSEVPQNLSASRPQDRQFILSSKKLLLSDSGFYLCALRVRANQPQHFGDGTRLSIL.

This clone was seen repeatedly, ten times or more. CDR3 bases: TGTGCCAGCAGCAGCGGGGGCTCTGGAAACACCATATATTTT. Amino acids: CASSSGGSGNTIYF. The J gene is TRBJ1-3, the V gene TRBV9, with TRBD1 as a possible D gene (5 bases). Germline V gene lookup returns CDR1 SGDLS and CDR2 YYNGEE. CDR3 length equals 14 residues. V shed 4 bases and J shed 0 bases, with 8 bases lying between them.